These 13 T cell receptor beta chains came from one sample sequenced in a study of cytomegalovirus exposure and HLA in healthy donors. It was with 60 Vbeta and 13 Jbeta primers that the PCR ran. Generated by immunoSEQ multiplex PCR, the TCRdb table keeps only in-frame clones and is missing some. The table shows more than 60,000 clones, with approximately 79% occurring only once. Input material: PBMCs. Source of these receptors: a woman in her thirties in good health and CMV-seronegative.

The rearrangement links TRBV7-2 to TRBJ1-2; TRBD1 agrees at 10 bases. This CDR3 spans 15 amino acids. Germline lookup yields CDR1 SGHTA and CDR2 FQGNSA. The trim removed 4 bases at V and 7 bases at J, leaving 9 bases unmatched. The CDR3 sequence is CASSSDGTGALGYTF. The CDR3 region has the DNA TGTGCCAGCAGCTCCGACGGGACAGGGGCGCTTGGCTACACCTTC.

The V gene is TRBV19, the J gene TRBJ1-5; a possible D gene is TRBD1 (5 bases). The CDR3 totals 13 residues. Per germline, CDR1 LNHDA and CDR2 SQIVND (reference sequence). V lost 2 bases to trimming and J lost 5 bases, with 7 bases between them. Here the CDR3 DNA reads TGTGCCAGTAGTATACAGGGCTATCAGCCCCAGCATTTT. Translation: CASSIQGYQPQHF.

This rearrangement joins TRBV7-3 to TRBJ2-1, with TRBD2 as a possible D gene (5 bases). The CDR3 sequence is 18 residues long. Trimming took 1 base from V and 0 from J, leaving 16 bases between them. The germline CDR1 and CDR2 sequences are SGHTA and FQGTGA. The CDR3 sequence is CASSLISSGFSSYNEQFF. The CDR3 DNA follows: TGTGCCAGCAGCTTAATAAGTTCGGGATTTAGCTCCTACAATGAGCAGTTCTTC.

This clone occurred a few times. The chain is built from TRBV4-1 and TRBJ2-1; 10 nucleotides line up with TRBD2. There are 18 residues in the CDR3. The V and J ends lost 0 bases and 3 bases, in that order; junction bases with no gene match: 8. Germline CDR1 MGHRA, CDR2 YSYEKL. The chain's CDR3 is CASSQDLTSGVLYNEQFF. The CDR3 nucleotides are TGCGCCAGCAGCCAAGATCTCACTAGCGGGGTTCTCTACAATGAGCAGTTCTTC.

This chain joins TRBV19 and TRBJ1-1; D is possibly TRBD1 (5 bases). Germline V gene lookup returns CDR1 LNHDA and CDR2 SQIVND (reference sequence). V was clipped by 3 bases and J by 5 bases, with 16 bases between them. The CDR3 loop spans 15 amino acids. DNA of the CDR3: TGTGCCAGTAGTATCAGGGCAGGGTTGGGAACTGAAGCTTTCTTT. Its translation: CASSIRAGLGTEAFF.

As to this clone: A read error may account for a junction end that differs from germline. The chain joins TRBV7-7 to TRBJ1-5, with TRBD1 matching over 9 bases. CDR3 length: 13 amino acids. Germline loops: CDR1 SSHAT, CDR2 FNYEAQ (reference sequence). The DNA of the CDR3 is TGTGCTAGCAGCAGGGACAGGGACCAGCCCCAGCATTTT. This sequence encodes CASSRDRDQPQHF.

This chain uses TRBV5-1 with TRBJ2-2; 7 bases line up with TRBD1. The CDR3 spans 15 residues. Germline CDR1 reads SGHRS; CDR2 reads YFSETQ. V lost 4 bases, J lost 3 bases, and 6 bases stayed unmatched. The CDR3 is CASSVQGRDTGELFF. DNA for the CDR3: TGCGCCAGCAGCGTACAGGGGCGGGACACCGGGGAGCTGTTTTTT.

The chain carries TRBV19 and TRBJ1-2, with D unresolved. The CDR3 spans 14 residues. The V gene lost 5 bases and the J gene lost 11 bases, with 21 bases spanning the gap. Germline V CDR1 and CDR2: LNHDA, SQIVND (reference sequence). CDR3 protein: CASSHPLSYGPYTF. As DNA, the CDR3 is TGTGCCAGTAGTCACCCTTTGTCATATGGCCCATACACCTTC.

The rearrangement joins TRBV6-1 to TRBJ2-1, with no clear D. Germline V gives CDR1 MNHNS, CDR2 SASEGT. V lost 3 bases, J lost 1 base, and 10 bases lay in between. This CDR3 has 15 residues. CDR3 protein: CASSDEVSSYNEQFF. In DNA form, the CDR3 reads TGTGCCAGCAGTGATGAGGTATCTTCCTACAATGAGCAGTTCTTC.

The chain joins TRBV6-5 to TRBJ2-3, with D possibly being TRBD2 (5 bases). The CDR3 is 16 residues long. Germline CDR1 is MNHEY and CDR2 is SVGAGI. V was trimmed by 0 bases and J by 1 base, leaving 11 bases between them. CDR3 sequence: CASSYSSGGGTDTQYF. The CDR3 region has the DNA TGTGCCAGCAGTTACTCGAGCGGTGGGGGCACAGATACGCAGTATTTT.

CDR3 sequence reads: CASSLGTSGGAGDTQYF. In DNA form, the CDR3 reads TGTGCCAGCAGCTTAGGGACTAGCGGGGGGGCCGGAGATACGCAGTATTTT. The gene calls are TRBV7-9 and TRBJ2-3; 15 positions match TRBD2. V was clipped by 1 base and J by 5 bases; unmatched bases: 4. The length of the CDR3 is 17 residues. CDR1 and CDR2 from the germline V gene are SEHNR and FQNEAQ (reference sequence).

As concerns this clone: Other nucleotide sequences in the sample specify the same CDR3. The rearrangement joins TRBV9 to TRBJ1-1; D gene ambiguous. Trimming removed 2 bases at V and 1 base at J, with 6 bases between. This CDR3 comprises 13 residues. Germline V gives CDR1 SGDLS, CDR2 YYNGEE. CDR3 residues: CASSVAGNTEAFF. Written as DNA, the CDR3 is TGTGCCAGCAGCGTGGCAGGGAACACTGAAGCTTTCTTT.

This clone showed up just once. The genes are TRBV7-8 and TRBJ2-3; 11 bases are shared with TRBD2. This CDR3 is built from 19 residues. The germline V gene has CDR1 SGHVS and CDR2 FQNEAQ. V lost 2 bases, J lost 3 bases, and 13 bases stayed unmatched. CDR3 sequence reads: CASSLKASGGTGVTDTQYF. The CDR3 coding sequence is TGTGCCAGCAGCTTAAAAGCTAGCGGGGGGACGGGTGTTACAGATACGCAGTATTTT.